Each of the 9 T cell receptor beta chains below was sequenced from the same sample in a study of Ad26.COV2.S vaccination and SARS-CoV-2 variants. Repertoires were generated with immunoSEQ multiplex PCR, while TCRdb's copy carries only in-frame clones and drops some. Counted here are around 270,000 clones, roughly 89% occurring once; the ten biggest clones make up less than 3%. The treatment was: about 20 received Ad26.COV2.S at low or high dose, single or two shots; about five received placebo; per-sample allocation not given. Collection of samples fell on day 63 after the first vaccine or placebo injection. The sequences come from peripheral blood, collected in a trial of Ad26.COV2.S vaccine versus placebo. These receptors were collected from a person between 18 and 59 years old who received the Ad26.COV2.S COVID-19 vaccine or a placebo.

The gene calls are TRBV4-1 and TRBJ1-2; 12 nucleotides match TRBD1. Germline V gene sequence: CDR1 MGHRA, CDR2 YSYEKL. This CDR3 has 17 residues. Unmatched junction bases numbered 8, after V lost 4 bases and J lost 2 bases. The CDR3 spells CASSPEGQGAMNYGYTF. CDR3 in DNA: TGCGCCAGCAGCCCCGAGGGACAGGGGGCCATGAACTATGGCTACACCTTC.

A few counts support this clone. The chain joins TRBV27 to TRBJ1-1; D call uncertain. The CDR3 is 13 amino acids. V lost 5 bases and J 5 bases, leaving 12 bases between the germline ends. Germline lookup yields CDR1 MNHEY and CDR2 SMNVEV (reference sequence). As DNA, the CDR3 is TGTGCCAGCAGTACCCGTACAGTGACTGAAGCTTTCTTT. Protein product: CASSTRTVTEAFF.

The CDR3 here is CASSGVAGGSTDTQYF. CDR3 nucleotide sequence: TGTGCCAGCAGCGGGGTAGCGGGGGGGTCCACAGATACGCAGTATTTT. V usage is TRBV5-4 and J usage is TRBJ2-3, with 11 bases aligning to TRBD2. The V gene's germline CDR1 is SGHNT and CDR2 YYREEE (reference sequence). Trimming took 4 bases from V and 2 from J; bases not matched to a gene: 6. CDR3 length: 16 residues.

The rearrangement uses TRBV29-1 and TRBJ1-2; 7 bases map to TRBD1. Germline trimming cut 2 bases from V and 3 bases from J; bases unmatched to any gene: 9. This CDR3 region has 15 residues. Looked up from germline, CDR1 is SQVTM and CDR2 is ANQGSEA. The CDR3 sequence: CSVEYPWQGDYGYTF. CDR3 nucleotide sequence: TGCAGCGTTGAATATCCTTGGCAGGGGGACTATGGCTACACCTTC. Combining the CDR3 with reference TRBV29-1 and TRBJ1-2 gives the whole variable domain SAVISQKPSRDICQRGTSLTIQCQVDSQVTMMFWYRQQPGQSLTLIATANQGSEATYESGFVIDKFPISRPNLTFSTLTVSNMSPEDSSIYLCSVEYPWQGDYGYTFGSGTRLTVV.

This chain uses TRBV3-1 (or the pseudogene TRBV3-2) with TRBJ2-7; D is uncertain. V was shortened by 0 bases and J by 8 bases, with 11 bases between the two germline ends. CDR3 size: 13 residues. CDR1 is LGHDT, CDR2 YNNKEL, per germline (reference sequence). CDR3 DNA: TGTGCCAGCAGCCAAGATGTCTTTATAAAGCAGTACGTC. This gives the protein CASSQDVFIKQYV.

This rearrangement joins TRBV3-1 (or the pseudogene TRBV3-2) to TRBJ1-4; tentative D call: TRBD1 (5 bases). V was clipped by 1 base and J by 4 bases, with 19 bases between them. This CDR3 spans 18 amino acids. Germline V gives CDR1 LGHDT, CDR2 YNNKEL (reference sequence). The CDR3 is CASSQAGGREGINEKLFF. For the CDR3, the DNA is TGTGCCAGCAGCCAAGCCGGGGGGAGAGAAGGCATTAATGAAAAACTGTTTTTT.

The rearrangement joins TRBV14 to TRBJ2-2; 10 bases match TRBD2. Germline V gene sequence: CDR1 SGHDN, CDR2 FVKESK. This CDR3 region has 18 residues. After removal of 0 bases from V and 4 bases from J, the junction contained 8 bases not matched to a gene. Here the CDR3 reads CASSQDGRGLASTGELFF. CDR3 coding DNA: TGTGCCAGCAGCCAAGATGGTCGGGGACTAGCGTCCACCGGGGAGCTGTTTTTT.

In DNA, the CDR3 is TGTGCCAGCAATACCGGGACAGGGTTGATAGCGGGCTTATTCTACGAGCAGTACGTC. This sequence encodes CASNTGTGLIAGLFYEQYV. This chain uses TRBV3-1 (or the pseudogene TRBV3-2) with TRBJ2-7; 9 bases agree with TRBD1. The CDR3 has 19 residues. Trimming cost V 7 bases and J 3 bases; bases outside gene matches: 22. The germline CDR1 and CDR2 sequences are LGHDT and YNNKEL (reference sequence).

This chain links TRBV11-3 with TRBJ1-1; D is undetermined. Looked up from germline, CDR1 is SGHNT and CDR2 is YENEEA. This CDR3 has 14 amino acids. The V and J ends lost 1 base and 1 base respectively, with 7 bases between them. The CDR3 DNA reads TGTGCCAGCAGCTTAGGGGGAGGGAACACTGAAGCTTTCTTT. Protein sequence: CASSLGGGNTEAFF.